This paragraph reports one T cell receptor (beta chain). This entry comes from a study of blood T cell repertoires in COVID-19. The data were produced by immunoSEQ multiplex PCR, yet TCRdb's version contains in-frame clones alone and is incomplete. The data show 80,000 to 95,000 clones, 81% seen once. The CDR3 is 18 residues long. Trimming pared 2 bases from V and 1 base from J, leaving 17 bases between. Germline values: CDR1 MDHEN, CDR2 SYDVKM. This receptor was identified in a man at least 80 years old with acute or convalescent COVID-19. The chain has TRBV28 and TRBJ2-2, with a weak D call TRBD1 (6 bases). The sample taken for sequencing was peripheral blood. The CDR3 sequence: CASSLIKVGTLNTGELFF. The CDR3 DNA reads as TGTGCCAGCAGTTTAATTAAGGTGGGGACACTGAACACCGGGGAGCTGTTTTTT.